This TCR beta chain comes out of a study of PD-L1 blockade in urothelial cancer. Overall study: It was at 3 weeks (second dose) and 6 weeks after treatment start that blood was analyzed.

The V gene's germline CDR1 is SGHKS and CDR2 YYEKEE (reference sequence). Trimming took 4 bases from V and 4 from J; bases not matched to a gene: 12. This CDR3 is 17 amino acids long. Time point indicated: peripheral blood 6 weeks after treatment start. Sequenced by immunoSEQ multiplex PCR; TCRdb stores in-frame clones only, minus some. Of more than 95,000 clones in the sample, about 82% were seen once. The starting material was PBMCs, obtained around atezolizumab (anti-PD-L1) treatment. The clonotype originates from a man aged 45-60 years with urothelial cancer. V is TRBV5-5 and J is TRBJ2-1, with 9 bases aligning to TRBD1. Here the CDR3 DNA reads TGTGCCAGCAGCCCCGGCTTCGGGACAGGGACGTACAATGAGCAGTTCTTC. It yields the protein CASSPGFGTGTYNEQFF.